The T cell receptor (beta chain) described here comes from a study of OX40 agonist ivuxolimab in advanced cancers. Points from the study as a whole: Dose levels from 0.1 to 3.0 mg/kg saw CD4+ and CD8+ blood T cells expand clonally by week 6.

The data were produced by immunoSEQ multiplex PCR, yet TCRdb's version contains in-frame clones alone and is incomplete. The sample has some 62,000 clones, around 81% seen once; the top ten hold around 3.6%. About this clone itself: As yet, its antigen is unknown.

Between the trimmed V and J ends, which lost 3 bases and 5 bases, there was a span of 9 bases. Germline CDR1 and CDR2: SGHDN and FVKESK. The CDR3 covers 13 residues. The sampling schedule covered blood at baseline, cycle 4 day 1, and cycle 7 day 1. Sample: CD4+ or CD8+ T cells sorted from blood, taken in a trial of the OX40 agonist ivuxolimab. The receptor's source is an adult with an advanced solid tumor such as melanoma, head and neck, liver or kidney cancer. This chain connects TRBV14 to TRBJ2-3, with D perhaps matching TRBD1 or TRBD2 (5 bases each). DNA for the CDR3: TGTGCCAGCAGCCAGTCTGGGGGAGATACGCAGTATTTT. This encodes CASSQSGGDTQYF.